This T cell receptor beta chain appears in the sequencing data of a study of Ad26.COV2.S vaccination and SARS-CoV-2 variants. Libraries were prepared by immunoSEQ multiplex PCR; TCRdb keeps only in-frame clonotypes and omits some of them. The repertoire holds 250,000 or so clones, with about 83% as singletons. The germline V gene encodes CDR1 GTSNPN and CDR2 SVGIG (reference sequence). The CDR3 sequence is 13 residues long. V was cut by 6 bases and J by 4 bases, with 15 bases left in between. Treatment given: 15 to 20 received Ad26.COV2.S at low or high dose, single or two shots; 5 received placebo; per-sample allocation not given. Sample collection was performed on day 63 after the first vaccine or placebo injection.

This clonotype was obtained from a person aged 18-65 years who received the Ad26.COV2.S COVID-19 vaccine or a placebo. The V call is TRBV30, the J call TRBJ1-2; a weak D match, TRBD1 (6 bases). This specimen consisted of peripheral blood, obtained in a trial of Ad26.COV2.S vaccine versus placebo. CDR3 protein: CACSGGGPYGYTF. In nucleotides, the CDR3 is TGTGCCTGTTCGGGAGGGGGTCCCTATGGCTACACCTTC.